This record looks at one T cell receptor (beta chain) sequence and its context. The data are from a study of control samples from healthy donors and cancer patients. Trimming left V 8 bases short and J 3 bases short, with 5 bases between. Germline CDR1 is PRHDT and CDR2 is FYEKMQ (reference sequence). The CDR3 has 11 residues. Method: immunoSEQ multiplex PCR; TCRdb's copy keeps in-frame clones and lacks some. This table holds 150,000 to 200,000 clones, over 85% found once. This TCR derives from a man aged 18 to 30 in good health. The J gene is TRBJ1-5, the V gene TRBV13, with D hard to call. The sequenced sample consisted of blood. In DNA form, the CDR3 reads TGTGCCAGCCCCGTCAATCAGCCCCAGCATTTT. Protein: CASPVNQPQHF.